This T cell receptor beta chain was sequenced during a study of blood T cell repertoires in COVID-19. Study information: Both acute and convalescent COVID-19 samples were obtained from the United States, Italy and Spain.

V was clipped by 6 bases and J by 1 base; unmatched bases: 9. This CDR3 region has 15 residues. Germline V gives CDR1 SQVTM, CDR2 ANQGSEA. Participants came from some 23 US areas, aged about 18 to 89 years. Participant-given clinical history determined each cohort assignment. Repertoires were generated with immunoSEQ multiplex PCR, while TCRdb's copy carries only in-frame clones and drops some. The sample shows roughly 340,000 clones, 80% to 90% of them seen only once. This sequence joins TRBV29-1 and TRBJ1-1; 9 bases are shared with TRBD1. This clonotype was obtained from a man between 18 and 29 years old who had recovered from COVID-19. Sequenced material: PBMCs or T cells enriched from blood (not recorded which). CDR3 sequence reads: CSVRPGQGGNTEAFF. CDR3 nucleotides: TGCAGCGTCCGTCCGGGACAGGGAGGGAACACTGAAGCTTTCTTT.